This TCR beta chain was profiled in a study of T cell changes during pregnancy in multiple sclerosis. Trimming shortened V by 3 bases and J by 7 bases, and 19 bases separated the two germline ends. Germline V gene sequence: CDR1 SGDLS, CDR2 YYNGEE. The CDR3 runs to 15 residues. The data were produced by immunoSEQ multiplex PCR, yet TCRdb's version contains in-frame clones alone and is incomplete. This sample yields around 71,000 clones, of which more than 80% are seen a single time; approximately 1.1% belongs to the top ten. This TCR was recovered from a female donor with multiple sclerosis, enrolled in a pregnancy study. This chain joins TRBV9 and TRBJ1-1; D possibly corresponds to TRBD1 (5 bases). Sequenced here: peripheral blood, sampled in the third trimester of pregnancy. This CDR3 reads CASSASSSGGSEAFF. The CDR3 DNA sequence: TGTGCCAGCAGCGCAAGTAGTTCGGGGGGTAGTGAAGCTTTCTTT. Variable domain in full (rest from reference TRBV9 and TRBJ1-1): DSGVTQTPKHLITATGQRVTLRCSPRSGDLSVYWYQQSLDQGLQFLIQYYNGEERAKGNILERFSAQQFPDLHSELNLSSLELGDSALYFCASSASSSGGSEAFFGQGTRLTVV.